These 10 T cell receptor beta chains share one sample of origin, sequenced in a study of cytomegalovirus exposure and HLA in healthy donors. The PCR was carried out with 60 Vbeta primers and 13 Jbeta primers. The assay was immunoSEQ multiplex PCR, and TCRdb's table has in-frame clones only and misses some. The sample shows 120,000 or so clones, roughly 85% of them seen only once. Sample: PBMCs. The receptors here all came from a man younger than 30 in good health and CMV-seropositive.

The chain couples TRBV27 to TRBJ1-1; D may be TRBD1 (6 bases). Per the germline V gene, CDR1 is MNHEY and CDR2 is SMNVEV (reference sequence). Trimming stripped 6 bases from V and 0 bases from J, with 11 bases between. CDR3 length equals 14 residues. The CDR3 sequence: CASSVRGLNTEAFF. DNA of the CDR3: TGTGCCAGCAGCGTCAGGGGCTTGAACACTGAAGCTTTCTTT.

The chain uses TRBV7-9 and TRBJ1-5; 9 bases are shared with TRBD1. The V gene end was trimmed by 6 bases and the J gene end by 7 bases; junction bases not matched to a gene: 7. Germline values: CDR1 SEHNR, CDR2 FQNEAQ (reference sequence). The CDR3 loop spans 14 amino acids. The CDR3 sequence: CASRRGDRDQPQHF. The CDR3, as DNA: TGTGCCAGCAGAAGGGGGGACAGGGACCAGCCCCAGCATTTT.

This clone was seen a handful of times. The chain uses TRBV5-4 and TRBJ1-1; the D gene is possibly TRBD1 (6 bases). The CDR3 sequence is 17 residues long. Germline CDR1 and CDR2: SGHNT and YYREEE (reference sequence). V was pared by 4 bases and J by 3 bases, with 22 bases between. The CDR3 is CASSGYRDGGPDTEAFF. CDR3 DNA sequence: TGTGCCAGCAGCGGGTACAGGGATGGCGGTCCTGACACTGAAGCTTTCTTT. Together with reference TRBV5-4 and TRBJ1-1, the CDR3 gives the full variable domain: ETGVTQSPTHLIKTRGQQVTLRCSSQSGHNTVSWYQQALGQGPQFIFQYYREEENGRGNFPPRFSGLQFPNYSSELNVNALELDDSALYLCASSGYRDGGPDTEAFFGQGTRLTVV.

V is TRBV7-9 and J is TRBJ2-1; D is possibly TRBD1 (6 bases). The V end was cut by 5 bases, the J end by 15 bases, with 14 bases between. CDR1 SEHNR and CDR2 FQNEAQ come from the germline V gene (reference sequence). The length of the CDR3 is 11 residues. CDR3 DNA sequence: TGTGCCAGCAGCCGGCAGGGGCGCCCGTTCTTC. The encoded protein is CASSRQGRPFF.

This sequence joins TRBV7-9 and TRBJ2-5; weak D call: TRBD2 (6 bases). The length of the CDR3 is 14 residues. The germline V gene encodes CDR1 SEHNR and CDR2 FQNEAQ (reference sequence). Trimming stripped 4 bases from V and 4 bases from J, with 13 bases between. In DNA, the CDR3 is TGTGCCAGCAGCTACCCCGGGGGTACAGAGACCCAGTACTTC. It is translated as CASSYPGGTETQYF.

This clone was counted a single time. This chain links TRBV5-1 with TRBJ1-2; no definite D call. CDR1 is SGHRS and CDR2 is YFSETQ in the germline V gene. Trimming removed 0 bases at V and 8 bases at J, with 8 bases between. The CDR3 loop spans 12 amino acids. The CDR3 loop reads CASSLAPGGYTF. CDR3 bases: TGCGCCAGCAGCTTGGCGCCGGGGGGCTACACCTTC. Using reference TRBV5-1 and TRBJ1-2 for the parts outside the CDR3, the full variable domain is KAGVTQTPRYLIKTRGQQVTLSCSPISGHRSVSWYQQTPGQGLQFLFEYFSETQRNKGNFPGRFSGRQFSNSRSEMNVSTLELGDSALYLCASSLAPGGYTFGSGTRLTVV.

The V gene is TRBV30, the J gene TRBJ1-1; TRBD1 matches at 7 bases. The CDR3 is made up of 13 amino acids. Germline-derived CDR1 and CDR2 are GTSNPN and SVGIG (reference sequence). The trim removed 5 bases at V and 2 bases at J, leaving 5 bases unmatched. The CDR3 sequence is CAWETGVNTEAFF. Written as DNA, the CDR3 is TGTGCCTGGGAAACAGGGGTAAACACTGAAGCTTTCTTT. Full variable domain (outside the CDR3, taken from reference TRBV30 and TRBJ1-1): SQTIHQWPATLVQPVGSPLSLECTVEGTSNPNLYWYRQAAGRGLQLLFYSVGIGQISSEVPQNLSASRPQDRQFILSSKKLLLSDSGFYLCAWETGVNTEAFFGQGTRLTVV.

The gene calls are TRBV14 and TRBJ2-3; D gene unclear. Trimming took 0 bases from V and 0 from J, leaving 16 bases between them. From germline, CDR1 is SGHDN and CDR2 FVKESK. The CDR3 has 18 amino acids. The CDR3 nucleotides read TGTGCCAGCAGCCAAGATCGCAGGCCCGGCAGTAGCACAGATACGCAGTATTTT. Translation: CASSQDRRPGSSTDTQYF.

The chain joins TRBV9 to TRBJ1-2; 7 bases align to TRBD1. Trimming cost V 0 bases and J 5 bases; bases outside gene matches: 10. Germline CDR1 and CDR2: SGDLS and YYNGEE. The CDR3 spans 16 residues. In DNA, the CDR3 is TGTGCCAGCAGCGTAGCGGCCACGCGGGACAGATATGGCTACACCTTC. It is translated as CASSVAATRDRYGYTF.

The rearrangement links TRBV11-1 to TRBJ2-5, with D possibly TRBD1 on 6 matching bases. The J call may be wrong; the DNA end is better matched by TRBJ2-7. Germline V gives CDR1 SGHAT, CDR2 FQDESV (reference sequence). The CDR3 has 15 residues. CDR3 bases: TGTGCCAGCAGTTCTCCCGGGACAACCTTCTACGAGCAGTACTTC. Amino acid sequence: CASSSPGTTFYEQYF.